This entry concerns a single T cell receptor (beta chain). The antigen is not known. The data stem from a study of identical twins. Study-wide results and caveats: When twins shared out-of-frame alpha sequences, those sequences had excess low generation probability.

TCRdb reprocessed the 5' RACE reads with MiXCR, giving one entry per CDR3 protein. The sample has roughly 770,000 distinct CDR3 sequences, around a sixth seen once. The CDR3 has 13 residues. The V gene's germline CDR1 is MNHEY and CDR2 SVGEGT. V was shortened by 6 bases and J by 2 bases, with 11 bases between the two germline ends. The sample also formed part of further work on T cells expressing NK-cell markers. This second study notes: In a group of about six donors, dominant NKG2C+ clonotypes represented about 1.0-7.0% of CD8+ T cells.

Sequencing input: PBMCs. The rearrangement links TRBV6-2 or TRBV6-3 to TRBJ2-7; D is undetermined. This receptor was obtained from a young woman in good health. This chain's CDR3 is CASRMDVPYEQYF. The CDR3 DNA reads TGTGCCAGCAGGATGGACGTTCCCTACGAGCAGTACTTC.